One sample yielded the 10 T cell receptor beta chains listed below, sequenced in a study of cytomegalovirus exposure and HLA in healthy donors. The PCR used 60 Vbeta and 13 Jbeta primers. Here immunoSEQ multiplex PCR was the method, and the copy in TCRdb shows in-frame clones only, minus some. The sample lists fewer than 40,000 clones, roughly 90% occurring once. The sample taken for sequencing was PBMCs. All receptors come from a middle-aged woman in good health and CMV-seropositive.

V usage is TRBV7-2 and J usage is TRBJ2-5, with TRBD2 identical over 11 bases. Germline loops: CDR1 SGHTA, CDR2 FQGNSA. This CDR3 comprises 16 residues. J lost 4 bases, V lost 5 bases, and 9 bases had no gene match. CDR3 sequence: CASSVALAGGLETQYF. In nucleotides, the CDR3 is TGTGCCAGCAGCGTCGCATTAGCGGGGGGGCTAGAGACCCAGTACTTC.

V usage is TRBV2 and J usage is TRBJ2-5, with D possibly TRBD2 on 6 matching bases. Trimming cost V 11 bases and J 4 bases, with 14 bases left between them. The CDR3 is 12 residues long. Per germline, CDR1 SNHLY and CDR2 FYNNEI. DNA for the CDR3: TGTGCCGGAGGGAGAGAAGGAGAGACCCAGTACTTC. This translates into CAGGREGETQYF.

This clone appeared a few times. Here the CDR3 DNA reads TGTGCCAGCAGCAAAGGCCAGGGGAATGTTGACGACTATGGCTACACCTTC. Its protein product is CASSKGQGNVDDYGYTF. The chain joins TRBV21-1 to TRBJ1-2; the table's D call of TRBD1 was not tested on the DNA. TRBV21-1 is assigned pseudogene status. CDR3 length: 17 amino acids.

The chain uses TRBV28 and TRBJ1-2; D is perhaps TRBD1 (5 bases). The length of the CDR3 is 18 residues. In germline, CDR1 is MDHEN, CDR2 SYDVKM. V was trimmed by 2 bases and J by 2 bases, leaving 21 bases between them. CDR3 sequence reads: CASSLVGPTHYPNYGYTF. For the CDR3, the DNA is TGTGCCAGCAGTTTAGTGGGGCCGACCCATTACCCAAACTATGGCTACACCTTC.

The V and J genes are TRBV28 and TRBJ2-5, with 7 positions matching TRBD1. Near its end, the DNA agrees better with TRBJ2-7, so the J call may be wrong. This CDR3 spans 15 amino acids. CDR1 MDHEN and CDR2 SYDVKM come from the germline V gene. The CDR3 coding sequence is TGTGCCAGCAGTTTCTTAAGGGGGCTACCCTACGAGCAGTACTTC. Residues: CASSFLRGLPYEQYF.

The chain is built from TRBV6-5 and TRBJ1-2; TRBD1 agrees at 9 bases. The CDR3 consists of 13 residues. Germline assignment: CDR1 MNHEY and CDR2 SVGAGI. V lost 5 bases, J lost 7 bases, and 5 bases stayed unmatched. The CDR3: CASSEQGARGYTF. In DNA form, the CDR3 reads TGTGCCAGCAGTGAACAGGGGGCGCGTGGCTACACCTTC.

This chain links TRBV2 with TRBJ1-4, with D perhaps matching TRBD1 (6 bases). The CDR3 runs 18 residues. Germline CDR1 reads SNHLY; CDR2 reads FYNNEI. The ends were cut back, 5 bases at V and 3 bases at J, with 22 bases in the middle. CDR3 sequence (DNA): TGTGCCAGCAGTCCCCGCCCTCCGTGGGGGCCGGCTAATGAAAAACTGTTTTTT. Translating gives CASSPRPPWGPANEKLFF.

The genes are TRBV19 and TRBJ2-1, with 8 bases identical to TRBD2. The V and J ends lost 6 bases and 4 bases, in that order; junction bases with no gene match: 11. Germline CDR1 reads LNHDA; CDR2 reads SQIVND (reference sequence). The CDR3 is 16 amino acids. The CDR3 loop is CASRGSSGGEYNEQFF. In nucleotides, the CDR3 is TGTGCCAGTAGGGGTTCCTCGGGGGGGGAGTACAATGAGCAGTTCTTC.

This chain connects TRBV2 to TRBJ1-5, with D maybe TRBD1 (6 bases). The CDR3 has 13 residues. Per the germline V gene, CDR1 is SNHLY and CDR2 is FYNNEI. The V end was cut by 6 bases, the J end by 5 bases, with 11 bases between. The CDR3 DNA reads TGTGCCAGCAGGATGTGGACAGATCAGCCCCAGCATTTT. Encoded protein: CASRMWTDQPQHF.

The rearrangement joins TRBV27 to TRBJ2-5; TRBD2 agrees at 13 bases. Gene TRBJ2-7 matches the end of the DNA better, so the J call may be wrong. Germline V lookup: CDR1 MNHEY, CDR2 SMNVEV (reference sequence). CDR3 size: 17 residues. The CDR3 here is CASSSRTSGGESYEQYF. The CDR3 DNA is TGTGCCAGCAGTTCTCGGACTAGCGGGGGAGAATCCTACGAGCAGTACTTC.